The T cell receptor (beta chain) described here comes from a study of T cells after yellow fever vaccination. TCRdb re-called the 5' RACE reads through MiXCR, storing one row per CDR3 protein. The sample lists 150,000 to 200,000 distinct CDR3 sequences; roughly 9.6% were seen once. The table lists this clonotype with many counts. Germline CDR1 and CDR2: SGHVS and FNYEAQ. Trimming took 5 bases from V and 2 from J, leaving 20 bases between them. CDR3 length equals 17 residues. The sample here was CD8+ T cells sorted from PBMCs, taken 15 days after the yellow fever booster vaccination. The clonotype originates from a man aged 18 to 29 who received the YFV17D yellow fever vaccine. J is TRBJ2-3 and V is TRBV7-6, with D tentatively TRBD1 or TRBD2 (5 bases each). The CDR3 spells CASSPVGAGRDTDTQYF. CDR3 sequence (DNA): TGTGCCAGCAGCCCGGTCGGGGCGGGTAGAGACACAGATACGCAGTATTTT.